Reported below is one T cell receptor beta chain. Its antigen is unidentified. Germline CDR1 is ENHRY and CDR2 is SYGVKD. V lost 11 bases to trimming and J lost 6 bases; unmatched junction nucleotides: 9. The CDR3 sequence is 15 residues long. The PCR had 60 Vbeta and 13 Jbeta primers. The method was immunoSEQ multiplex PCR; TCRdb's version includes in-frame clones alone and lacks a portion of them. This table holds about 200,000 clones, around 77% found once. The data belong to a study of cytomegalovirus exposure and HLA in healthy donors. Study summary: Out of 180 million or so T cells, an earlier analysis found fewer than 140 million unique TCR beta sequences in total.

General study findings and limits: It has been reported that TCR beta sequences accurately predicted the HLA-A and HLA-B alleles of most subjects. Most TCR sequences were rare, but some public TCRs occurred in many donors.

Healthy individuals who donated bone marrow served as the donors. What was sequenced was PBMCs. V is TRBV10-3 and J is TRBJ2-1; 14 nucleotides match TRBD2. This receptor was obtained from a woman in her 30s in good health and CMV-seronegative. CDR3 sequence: CAVTPGLAGANEQFF. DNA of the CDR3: TGTGCCGTCACACCGGGACTAGCGGGGGCCAATGAGCAGTTCTTC.